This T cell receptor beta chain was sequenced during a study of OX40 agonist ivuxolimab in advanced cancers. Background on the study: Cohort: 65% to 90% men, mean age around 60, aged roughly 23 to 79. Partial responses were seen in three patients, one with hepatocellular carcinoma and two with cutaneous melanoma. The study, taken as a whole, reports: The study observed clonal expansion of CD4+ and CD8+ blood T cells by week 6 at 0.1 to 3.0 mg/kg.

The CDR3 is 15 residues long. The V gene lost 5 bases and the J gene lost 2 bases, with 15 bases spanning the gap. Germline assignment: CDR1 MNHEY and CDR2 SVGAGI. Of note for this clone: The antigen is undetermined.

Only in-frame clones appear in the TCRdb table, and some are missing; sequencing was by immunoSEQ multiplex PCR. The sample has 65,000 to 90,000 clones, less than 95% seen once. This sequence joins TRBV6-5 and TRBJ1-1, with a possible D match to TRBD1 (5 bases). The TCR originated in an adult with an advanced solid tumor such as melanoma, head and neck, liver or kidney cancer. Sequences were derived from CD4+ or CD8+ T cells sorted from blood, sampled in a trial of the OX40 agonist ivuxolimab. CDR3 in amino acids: CASSNAHGGNTEAFF. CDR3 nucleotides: TGTGCCAGCAGTAACGCGCACGGGGGAAACACTGAAGCTTTCTTT.